This T cell receptor (beta chain) was recovered during a study of post-analysis software for immune sequencing data. Across the study: Relapsing-remitting, secondary progressive and progressive-relapsing forms of multiple sclerosis all featured among disease courses.

Sequencing libraries made from TCR beta cDNA carried unique molecular identifiers. TCRdb re-analysed the PCR reads in MiXCR, keeping a single row per CDR3 protein. The sample has about 820,000 distinct CDR3 sequences; about 53% are singletons. Study-level results: Normalized Chao1 diversity was significantly reduced in patients versus controls. The F measure placed samples prepared in the same batch into strongly shared clusters.

This clonotype occurred a few times. Its antigen is still unknown. The TCR sequence derives from a girl aged 10-17 years with multiple sclerosis. The specimen was blood.

The CDR3 loop reads CSVDQRSDTEAFF. Here the CDR3 DNA reads TGCAGCGTTGACCAACGATCGGACACTGAAGCTTTCTTT. The chain has TRBV29-1 and TRBJ1-1; D remains unclear. CDR3 length: 13 residues. V lost 3 bases and J lost 3, with 11 bases in between. CDR1 SQVTM and CDR2 ANQGSEA come from the germline V gene.